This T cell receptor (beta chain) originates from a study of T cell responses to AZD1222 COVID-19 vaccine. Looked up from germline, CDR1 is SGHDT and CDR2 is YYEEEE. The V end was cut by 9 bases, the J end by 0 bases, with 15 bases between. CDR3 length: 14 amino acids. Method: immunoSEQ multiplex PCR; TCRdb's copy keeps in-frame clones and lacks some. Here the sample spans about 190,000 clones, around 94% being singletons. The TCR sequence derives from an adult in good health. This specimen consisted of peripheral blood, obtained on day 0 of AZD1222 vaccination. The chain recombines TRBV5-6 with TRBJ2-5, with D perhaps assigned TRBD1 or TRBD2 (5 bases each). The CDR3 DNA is TGTGCCACAAAACCGGGGCCGGACCAAGAGACCCAGTACTTC. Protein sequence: CATKPGPDQETQYF. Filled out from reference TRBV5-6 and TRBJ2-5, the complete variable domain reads DAGVTQSPTHLIKTRGQQVTLRCSPKSGHDTVSWYQQALGQGPQFIFQYYEEEERQRGNFPDRFSGHQFPNYSSELNVNALLLGDSALYLCATKPGPDQETQYFGPGTRLLVL.